This is a list of T cell receptor beta chains from one sample in a study of regulatory T cells in long-lasting Graves disease. TCRdb processed the multiplex PCR reads anew with MiXCR; each CDR3 protein has one entry. Of 400,000 to 500,000 distinct CDR3 sequences in the sample, 14% to 15% were seen once. The same data also contributed to another study, on T cells in Graves' hyperthyroidism and ophthalmopathy.

Sequenced here: peripheral blood mononuclear cells (PBMCs), sampled at new diagnosis, from a patient treated with antithyroid drugs. The receptors were sampled from a woman in her 30s with Graves disease. Both conserved end residues are part of each CDR3. A D gene is named only where the DNA matches it firmly. Not all rows give a size; the values are once, few, many and, for expanded clones, a class.

J	D	length	V	size	DNA	CDR3
TRBJ2-7	NA	15	TRBV6-5	NA	TGTGCCAGCAGTTATACCGGACAGCTCCCCTACGAGCAGTACTTC	CASSYTGQLPYEQYF
TRBJ1-1	NA	13	TRBV20-1	many	TGCAGTGCCACCCGAGTATTGGGGACTGAAGCTTTCTTT	CSATRVLGTEAFF
TRBJ2-7	NA	11	TRBV28	once	TGTGCCAGCAGTCAAGGGCCTGGGCAGTACTTC	CASSQGPGQYF
TRBJ2-5	TRBD1	15	TRBV5-1	many	TGCGCCAGCAGCTACACGGGACAGACGAAAGAGACCCAGTACTTC	CASSYTGQTKETQYF
TRBJ1-1	NA	14	TRBV6-1	many	TGTGCCAGCAGGGAGACAGACATGAACACTGAAGCTTTCTTT	CASRETDMNTEAFF
TRBJ1-2	NA	13	TRBV24-1	few	TGTGCCACCAGTGATAGCCCGGGCTATGGCTACACCTTC	CATSDSPGYGYTF
TRBJ1-1	NA	14	TRBV6-1	many	TGTGCCAGCAGCCGAGGGAATTTTGAAACTGAAGCTTTCTTT	CASSRGNFETEAFF
TRBJ2-7	TRBD1	13	TRBV29-1	NA	TGCAGCGTTGAGGGACAGGGGGGGTACGAGCAGTACTTC	CSVEGQGGYEQYF
TRBJ2-7	NA	15	TRBV9	many	NA	CASRDTGFLCYEQYF
TRBJ2-3	NA	14	TRBV29-1	many	TGCAGCGTTGACAGTGGAGCTAGCACAGATACGCAGTATTTT	CSVDSGASTDTQYF
TRBJ1-4	NA	14	TRBV29-1	NA	TGCAGCGTTGTGGGGTCCGCAACTAATGAAAAACTGTTTTTT	CSVVGSATNEKLFF
TRBJ2-3	TRBD2	18	TRBV7-3	many	TGTGCCAGCAACCACGGGACTAGCGGGAGTTGGGGCACAGATACGCAGTATTTT	CASNHGTSGSWGTDTQYF
TRBJ2-3	NA	13	TRBV20-1	many	TGCAGTGCCAGGATTAGACCCACAGATACGCAGTATTTT	CSARIRPTDTQYF
TRBJ1-5	TRBD1	16	TRBV7-8	NA	TGTGCCAGCAGCTTATTGGCAGGGGGTAGCAATCAGCCCCAGCATTTT	CASSLLAGGSNQPQHF
TRBJ2-7	NA	14	TRBV10-1	many	TGCGCCAGCAGTGCGGCGGATGTCGTCCACGAGCAGTACTTC	CASSAADVVHEQYF
TRBJ1-2	NA	8	TRBV7-8	few	TGTGCCAGCAGCCGTGACACCTTC	CASSRDTF
TRBJ2-7	TRBD2	14	TRBV18	many	TGTGCCAGCTCCCTCAGCGGGGACTCCTACGAGCAGTACTTC	CASSLSGDSYEQYF
TRBJ2-7	TRBD2	19	TRBV4-1	NA	TGCGCCAGCAGCCAAGGAGTTCGGGGGGGTCTTGGGACTGGATACGAGCAGTACTTC	CASSQGVRGGLGTGYEQYF
TRBJ1-5	NA	19	TRBV4-1	many	TGCGCCAGCAGCCAAGTTTTCCCGGGCACCACACGAAGGAGTCAGCCCCAGCATTTT	CASSQVFPGTTRRSQPQHF
TRBJ2-1	NA	13	TRBV27	few	TGTGCCAGCAGTTTATCGCTAAGAAAGGAGCAGTTCTTC	CASSLSLRKEQFF
TRBJ2-5	NA	15	TRBV12-3/TRBV12-4	many	TGTGCCAGCAGTTTATCGGCCCTTGGTCAAGAGACCCAGTACTTC	CASSLSALGQETQYF
TRBJ2-1	TRBD2	16	TRBV5-1	many	TGCGCCAGCAGCTTGGGACTAGCGGGAGACTACAATGAGCAGTTCTTC	CASSLGLAGDYNEQFF
TRBJ2-1	TRBD2	15	TRBV9	few	TGTGCCAGCAGCATGCAGAGCGGGAGTCCAAATGAGCAGTTCTTC	CASSMQSGSPNEQFF
TRBJ2-1	NA	16	TRBV11-1	NA	TGTGCCAGCAGCCAATTAGGGGGAAGCTCCTACAATGAGCAGTTCTTC	CASSQLGGSSYNEQFF
TRBJ2-7	TRBD2	14	TRBV20-1	many	TGCAGTGCTAGTTTGGCGGGAGACCCCTGGGAGCAGTACTTC	CSASLAGDPWEQYF
TRBJ2-5	NA	13	TRBV18	many	TGTGCCAGCTCACCACAGGGTTCAGAGACCCAGTACTTC	CASSPQGSETQYF
TRBJ1-5	NA	15	TRBV7-8	few	TGTGCCAGCAGCTTACGCAGGGCCGCCATACAGCCCCAGCATTTT	CASSLRRAAIQPQHF
TRBJ2-1	TRBD2	15	TRBV20-1	many	TGCAGTGCTAGAGTCGGGACTAGCGTACACAATGAGCAGTTCTTC	CSARVGTSVHNEQFF
TRBJ2-7	TRBD1	15	TRBV27	NA	TGTGCCAGCAGTACTGCCAGGACAGGGGAGCTAGAGCAGTACTTC	CASSTARTGELEQYF
TRBJ2-2	TRBD1	14	TRBV12-3/TRBV12-4	many	TGTGCCAACGCTCCCGACAGGGTCACCGGGGAGCTGTTTTTT	CANAPDRVTGELFF
TRBJ2-7	NA	17	TRBV6-2/TRBV6-3	NA	TGTGCCAGCAGTTACTCGAACGACCGGGGCCCGGGGAACGAGCAGTACTTC	CASSYSNDRGPGNEQYF
TRBJ2-1	NA	12	TRBV20-1	few	TGCAGTGCTAGAAGGGATTACAATGAGCAGTTCTTC	CSARRDYNEQFF
TRBJ2-1	NA	14	TRBV5-1	NA	TGCGCCAGCAGCTCCACCCCCGGGACACCCGAGCAGTTCTTC	CASSSTPGTPEQFF
TRBJ2-7	NA	14	TRBV12-3/TRBV12-4	NA	TGTGCCAGCAGAAGAGGGATCCCTCGGGCCGAGCAGTACTTC	CASRRGIPRAEQYF
TRBJ2-7	NA	15	TRBV29-1	many	TGCAGCGTCCCCGGGTGGAGGGAGGAAAGCTACGAGCAGTACTTC	CSVPGWREESYEQYF
TRBJ1-2	NA	13	TRBV6-5	many	TGTGCCAGCAGTTACGGGTTTAACTATGGCTACACCTTC	CASSYGFNYGYTF
TRBJ1-2	NA	12	TRBV20-1	few	TGCAGTGCTAGGGGACGCTCCTATGGCTACACCTTC	CSARGRSYGYTF
TRBJ1-1	NA	14	TRBV9	NA	TGTGCCAGCAGCTCATACAGGGAGAACACTGAAGCTTTCTTT	CASSSYRENTEAFF
TRBJ2-7	TRBD2	15	TRBV2	many	TGTGCCAGCCGATTCGGGACTAGCGGGACCTACGAGCAGTACTTC	CASRFGTSGTYEQYF
TRBJ1-5	NA	15	TRBV24-1	few	TGTGCCACCAGTGGCTCGGGGGCAGGCAATCAGCCCCAGCATTTT	CATSGSGAGNQPQHF
TRBJ2-1	TRBD2	12	TRBV3-1	many	TGTGCCAGCAGCATTACCGGGGGGGTGCAGTTCTTC	CASSITGGVQFF
TRBJ2-1	NA	15	TRBV24-1	NA	TGTGCCACCAGTGGTGGCAGGACCACATACAATGAGCAGTTCTTC	CATSGGRTTYNEQFF
TRBJ1-1	NA	14	TRBV20-1	many	TGCAGTGCTAGTTTCGGCCCGGCGGAAACTGAAGCTTTCTTT	CSASFGPAETEAFF
TRBJ2-5	NA	15	TRBV18	many	TGTGCCAGCTCACCACCGTTACGGCCACAAGAGACCCAGTACTTC	CASSPPLRPQETQYF